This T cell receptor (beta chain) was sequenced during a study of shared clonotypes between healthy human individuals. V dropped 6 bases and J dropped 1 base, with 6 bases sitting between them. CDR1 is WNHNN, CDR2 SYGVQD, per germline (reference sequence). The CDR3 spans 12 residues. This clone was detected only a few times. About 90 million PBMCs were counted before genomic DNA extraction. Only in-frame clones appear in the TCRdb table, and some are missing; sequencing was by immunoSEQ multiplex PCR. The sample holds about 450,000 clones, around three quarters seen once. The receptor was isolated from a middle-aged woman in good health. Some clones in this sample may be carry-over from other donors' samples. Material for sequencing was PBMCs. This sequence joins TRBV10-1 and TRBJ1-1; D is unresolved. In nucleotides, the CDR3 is TGCGCCAGCAGCAACAGGAACACTGAAGCTTTCTTT. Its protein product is CASSNRNTEAFF.